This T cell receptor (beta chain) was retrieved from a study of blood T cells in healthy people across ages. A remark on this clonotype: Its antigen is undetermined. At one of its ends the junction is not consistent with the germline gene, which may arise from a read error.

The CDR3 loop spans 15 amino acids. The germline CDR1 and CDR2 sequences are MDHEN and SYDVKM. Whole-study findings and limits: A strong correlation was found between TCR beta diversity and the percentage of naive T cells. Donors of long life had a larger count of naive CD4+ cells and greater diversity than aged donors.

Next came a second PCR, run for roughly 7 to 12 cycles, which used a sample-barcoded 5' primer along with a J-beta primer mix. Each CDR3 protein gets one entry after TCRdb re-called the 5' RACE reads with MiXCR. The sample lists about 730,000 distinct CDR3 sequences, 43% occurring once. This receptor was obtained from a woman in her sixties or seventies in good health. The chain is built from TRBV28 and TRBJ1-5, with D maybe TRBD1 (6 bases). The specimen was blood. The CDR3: CASSLTQGSNQSQHF. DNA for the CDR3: TGTGCCAGCAGTTTAACGCAGGGGAGCAATCAGTCCCAGCATTTT.